The rows below give T cell receptor beta chains drawn from one sample of a study of response to subunit inactivated influenza vaccine. TCRdb re-called the RT-PCR reads with MiXCR, one entry per CDR3 protein. The sample contains roughly 540,000 distinct CDR3 sequences, less than 25% of which appear only once. The data were also submitted as part of a second study, on T cells expressing NK-cell markers.

Sequencing used CD4+ T cells sorted from PBMCs, obtained about 13 days after vaccination. These receptor sequences come from a man aged 45 to 65 who received an inactivated influenza vaccine. Both conserved end residues are part of each CDR3.

V | CDR3
TRBV20-1 | CSASVAGNSPLHF
TRBV5-1 | CASSLAGLSDAFF
TRBV20-1 | CSARGVGLAIETQYF
TRBV11-2 | CASSTRRTSWLKGYTF
TRBV12-3/TRBV12-4 | CASSFTIEGEQYF
TRBV12-3/TRBV12-4 | CASSPGRNEQYF
TRBV6-1 | CASSHGLPGSYEQYF
TRBV3-1 | CASSPLAGGLDTQYF
TRBV29-1 | CSVDNPTGYTDTQYF
TRBV7-2 | CASSPTGRIADTQYF
TRBV15 | CATSRLSSGGLSMQYF
TRBV5-1 | CASSPSGGSMNTEAFF
TRBV30 | CAWRRTGATDTQYF
TRBV7-3 | CASSLSSGRGEAFF
TRBV5-1 | CASSPGRMNTEAFF
TRBV18 | CASSPNPMDTQYF
TRBV11-1 | CASSSDRGTYNEQFF
TRBV12-3/TRBV12-4 | CASRLQGRVSTDTQYF
TRBV28 | CASGAREQYF
TRBV30 | CAWSPGSYEQYF
TRBV5-1 | CASSLDRADYEQYF
TRBV7-2 | CASSLIRYREGDEQFF
TRBV20-1 | CSARVSLVDTQYF
TRBV6-1 | CASTGQGAISNEQFF
TRBV7-9 | CASSLELWDNEQFF
TRBV7-9 | CASAVRTEAFF
TRBV29-1 | CSVETSGRSSYNEQFF
TRBV3-1 | CASSQDFSGGAETQYF
TRBV14 | CASSPPYPRQGNYEQYF
TRBV5-4 | CASRKIDRDEAEAFF
TRBV4-2 | CASSQDGRGQETQYF
TRBV19 | CASSMVPQGRNQPQHF
TRBV29-1 | CSVETRTSGSYNEQFF
TRBV2 | CASSRAGGTGELFF
TRBV29-1 | CSVARGQGEAFF
TRBV5-1 | CASSLASGGAETQYF
TRBV3-1 | CASSQNSGFSYNEQFF